This T cell receptor (beta chain) came from a study of blood T cell repertoires in COVID-19. On the study more broadly: Sites in the United States, Italy and Spain provided acute and convalescent COVID-19 samples. The cDNA or gDNA used as material had been derived from T cells, B-cell-depleted T cells, or PBMCs.

This CDR3 contains 13 residues. J was trimmed by 6 bases and V by 6 bases; bases with no gene match: 8. The germline CDR1 and CDR2 sequences are KGHSH and LQKENI. Per the original data handling: From reference gene primer amplification, estimates of nucleated cell counts were derived. Assay used: immunoSEQ multiplex PCR; TCRdb lists only in-frame clones, some missing. V, J and clone size are taken as reported in that table, and D and trimming were inferred from the DNA itself. The sample has around 140,000 clones; around 80% are singletons. Sequences were obtained from peripheral blood. This TCR derives from a man between 65 and 85 years old who had recovered from COVID-19. The rearrangement links TRBV18 to TRBJ2-7, with 7 bases fitting TRBD1. The CDR3 protein is CASSSTGSGEQYF. The CDR3 DNA sequence: TGTGCCAGCTCGTCGACAGGGTCGGGCGAGCAGTACTTC.